The TCR beta chain under discussion was sequenced for a study of patients and donors after allogeneic stem cell transplantation. The sample holds a few counts of this clonotype. The CDR3 consists of 13 residues. The V end lost 1 base, the J end lost 3 bases, and 8 bases lay between the germline ends. Germline V CDR1 and CDR2: SGHRS, YFSETQ. A single record per CDR3 protein comes from TCRdb applying MiXCR to the RT-PCR reads. Seen here are 400,000 to 500,000 distinct CDR3 sequences, 16% observed once, and the top ten hold less than 8%. The chain has TRBV5-1 and TRBJ2-7; D ambiguous. The sequencing input was blood, either unsorted or a sorted T cell fraction (not recorded which). This TCR came from a human donor who was either an allogeneic HSCT recipient or a stem cell or donor lymphocyte infusion donor (not recorded which). It is not recorded whose cells these are; they may come from a transplant donor. In DNA, the CDR3 is TGCGCCAGCAGCTTGAGGGTTGGCTACGAGCAGTACTTC. Translated: CASSLRVGYEQYF.